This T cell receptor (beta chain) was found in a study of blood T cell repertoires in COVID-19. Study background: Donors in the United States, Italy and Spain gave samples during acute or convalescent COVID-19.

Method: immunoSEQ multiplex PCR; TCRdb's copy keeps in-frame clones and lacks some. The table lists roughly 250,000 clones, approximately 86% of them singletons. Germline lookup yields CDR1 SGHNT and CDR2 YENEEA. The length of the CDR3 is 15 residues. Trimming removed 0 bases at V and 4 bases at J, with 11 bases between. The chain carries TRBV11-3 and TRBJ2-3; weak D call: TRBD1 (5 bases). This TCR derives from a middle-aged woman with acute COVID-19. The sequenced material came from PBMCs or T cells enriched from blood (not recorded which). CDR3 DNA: TGTGCCAGCAGCTTAGATGCCAGGGCACCAGATACGCAGTATTTT. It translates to CASSLDARAPDTQYF. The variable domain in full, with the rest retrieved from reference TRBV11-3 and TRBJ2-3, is EAGVVQSPRYKIIEKKQPVAFWCNPISGHNTLYWYLQNLGQGPELLIRYENEEAVDDSQLPKDRFSAERLKGVDSTLKIQPAELGDSAVYLCASSLDARAPDTQYFGPGTRLTVL.